These T cell receptor beta chains were read from a single sample in a study of post-analysis software for immune sequencing data. TCRdb recomputed calls from the PCR reads with MiXCR, one row per CDR3 protein. The repertoire holds 450,000 to 700,000 distinct CDR3 sequences, about 40% seen once, with about 1.8% in the top ten. Sequenced input: blood. Source of these receptors: a girl aged 5-17 years with multiple sclerosis. Each CDR3 is given without its conserved first and last residue. The order of the fields is V gene, D gene, J gene, CDR3 protein. A D gene is named only where the DNA matches it firmly.

V gene: TRBV10-3
D gene: TRBD1
J gene: TRBJ2-1
CDR3 protein: GISEGAASYNEQF

V gene: TRBV18
D gene: TRBD2
J gene: TRBJ2-1
CDR3 protein: ASSLKAGGAYNEQF

V gene: TRBV12-3/TRBV12-4
D gene: .
J gene: TRBJ2-5
CDR3 protein: ASSLSSAYQETQY

V gene: TRBV7-9
D gene: .
J gene: TRBJ1-2
CDR3 protein: ASYGKERVAYGYT

V gene: TRBV6-5
D gene: TRBD1
J gene: TRBJ1-1
CDR3 protein: ASSYGAGGNTEAF

V gene: TRBV29-1
D gene: TRBD2
J gene: TRBJ2-7
CDR3 protein: SVPGLALDEQY

V gene: TRBV29-1
D gene: .
J gene: TRBJ1-2
CDR3 protein: SVEYGGYT

V gene: TRBV4-1
D gene: TRBD2
J gene: TRBJ2-5
CDR3 protein: ASSQVWEREGPETQY

V gene: TRBV13
D gene: TRBD2
J gene: .
CDR3 protein: ASSLGSSGRPYEQY

V gene: TRBV29-1
D gene: .
J gene: TRBJ2-5
CDR3 protein: SVGHLLGETQY

V gene: TRBV29-1
D gene: TRBD1
J gene: TRBJ2-3
CDR3 protein: SGLRGLPNTQY

V gene: TRBV6-1
D gene: .
J gene: TRBJ2-7
CDR3 protein: ASRAGSYEQY

V gene: TRBV20-1
D gene: TRBD2
J gene: TRBJ2-1
CDR3 protein: SARGLASGYNEQF

V gene: TRBV12-3/TRBV12-4
D gene: TRBD2
J gene: TRBJ2-3
CDR3 protein: ASSSLAAGDIDTQY

V gene: TRBV20-1
D gene: .
J gene: TRBJ1-2
CDR3 protein: SARPSSAGGNYGYT

V gene: TRBV28
D gene: .
J gene: TRBJ2-2
CDR3 protein: ASSSTPPRAGELF